The clone carrying this T cell receptor (beta chain) was seen a handful of times. The antigen is not known. The source of the sample is a study of T cell repertoires in cytomegalovirus infection. For the study at large: CMV infection and matching HLA type were both indicated by public TCR beta signatures. General study points: The response measured ex vivo was dominated by TCR beta clonotypes (HLA-C-restricted and CMV-specific). Carriers of CMV plus the relevant HLA were identified by cumulative public TCR beta family frequency.

One entry per CDR3 protein results from TCRdb running MiXCR on the reads. Of under 250,000 distinct CDR3 sequences in the sample, roughly 12% were seen once. This receptor was taken from a human donor in good health (CMV status not recorded). Some clones in this sample may be carry-over from other donors' samples. Sequenced material: PBMCs.

CDR3 amino acids: CSASAALGQFNEKLFF. The CDR3 DNA reads TGCAGTGCTAGTGCGGCCCTGGGACAGTTTAATGAAAAACTGTTTTTT. The rearrangement uses TRBV20-1 and TRBJ1-4, with 7 positions matching TRBD1. The CDR3 loop spans 16 amino acids. Per germline, CDR1 DFQATT and CDR2 SNEGSKA (reference sequence). Losses at the gene ends were 3 bases for V and 4 bases for J; bases not matched to a gene: 11.